Here is one T cell receptor beta chain with its context. This clone was detected a few times. Its recognized antigen is unknown. Per-nucleotide qualities are absent, and no much larger clonotype sits a single base away. The immunoSEQ Assay, a bias-controlled multiplex PCR, was used to amplify TCRbeta CDR3 regions from genomic DNA. Concerning the study's data processing: The number of nucleated cells in each sample was estimated from the amplification of reference gene primers within the assay. To quantify the absolute abundance of each unique TCRbeta CDR3 rearrangement, sequence reads were collapsed and filtered. For each sample, productive Simpson clonality was calculated by taking the square root of Simpson's diversity index across productive rearrangements. TCRdb provides this immuneACCESS table in a form limited to in-frame rearrangements. Some clones are lacking; in checked studies, under half of them reflect an unresolved V gene, and why the rest are absent is not known. V and J calls and clone size are given by that table; D and trimming were obtained from the DNA. The sample includes 180,000 or so clones, with approximately 87% observed a single time. The ten largest clonotypes hold 11% of the sample.

The CDR1 and CDR2 encoded by the germline V gene are KGHSH and LQKENI. The trim is 1 base for V and 1 base for J, with a gap of 5 bases between the germline ends. The CDR3, cysteine through phenylalanine, is 13 amino acids long. The entry retains the CDR3 DNA only, 39 bases that are in frame from base 1. The data stem from a study of blood T cell repertoires in COVID-19 (dated by TCRdb to between 2020 and 2021). Concerning the study at large: Collaborator samples came from the United States, Italy and Spain and covered acute and convalescent phases of COVID-19. The repertoires were released in a freely available public database meant as a resource for research on the immune response to SARS-CoV-2. The material from the prospective study consisted of cDNA or gDNA derived from T cells, B-cell-depleted T cells, or PBMCs. A de-identified subject ID, COVID-19 status, age in years and sex were almost always included in the sample metadata. Where available, HLA class I and class II types were obtained from metadata supplied by the sample provider rather than from assay-based typing. The dataset comprised deeply sampled blood TCRbeta repertoires from subjects exposed to, actively infected with, or recovered from COVID-19. Samples came from the ongoing ImmuneRACE study (first 160 participants) plus 1,254 subjects from 6 global collaborators.

In Seattle, one collaborating source enrolled patients while the infection was active and tracked those patients longitudinally over the course of disease. Each collaborating institution followed its own protocols to collect whole blood in K2EDTA tubes. For TCRbeta analysis, collaborators shipped samples as frozen whole blood, isolated PBMCs, or DNA extracted from either of those sample types. The paper's findings and limits, for the study overall: Clinical and demographic metadata were provided uncurated, with the amount varying by source and participant.

Material: peripheral blood. This receptor was identified in an older woman with COVID-19, enrolled during active disease. The chain couples TRBV18 to TRBJ2-7; there is no confident call for the D gene. The CDR3 loop reads CASSPRASYEQYF. The base sequence is TGTGCCAGCTCACCACGGGCGTCCTACGAGCAGTACTTC.